This T cell receptor (beta chain) was found in a study of regulatory and conventional T cells in RAG deficiency. Clones were sequenced by immunoSEQ multiplex PCR, and TCRdb holds only the in-frame ones, with some missing. Altogether some 31,000 clones are present, nearly 95% being singletons, with the ten largest covering around 0.2%. Germline loops: CDR1 MNHEY, CDR2 SVGAGI. CDR3 length equals 15 residues. Trimming took off 6 bases at V and 6 bases at J, with 20 bases between the two ends. On this clone: The antigen is unknown.

The sorted conventional CD4+ T cells were CD25-low and CD127-high, with genomic DNA sequenced. General study findings and limits: Shorter CDR3s in all patient subsets; >80% Treg-Tconv overlap in Omenn. Shannon entropy fell and Simpson indices rose in RAG-deficient patients. Omenn syndrome and CID/AS patients had roughly 100-fold fewer unique Treg TCR beta sequences, versus approximately 10-fold elsewhere.

The sample was also linked to a second study, of regulatory T cells. That work states: The PCR used 52 TRBV and 13 TRBJ primers. Skewed V and J usage and few unique V-J pairs marked patient repertoires, most in Tregs.

The specimen was CD25- CD4+ T cells sorted from blood. The TCR sequence derives from a human donor in good health. The V gene is TRBV6-5, the J gene TRBJ1-2, with D tentatively TRBD1 (6 bases). CDR3 nucleotides: TGTGCCAGCAGCCTGGCCCCTACAGGGAGGGATGGCTACACCTTC. Translated: CASSLAPTGRDGYTF.